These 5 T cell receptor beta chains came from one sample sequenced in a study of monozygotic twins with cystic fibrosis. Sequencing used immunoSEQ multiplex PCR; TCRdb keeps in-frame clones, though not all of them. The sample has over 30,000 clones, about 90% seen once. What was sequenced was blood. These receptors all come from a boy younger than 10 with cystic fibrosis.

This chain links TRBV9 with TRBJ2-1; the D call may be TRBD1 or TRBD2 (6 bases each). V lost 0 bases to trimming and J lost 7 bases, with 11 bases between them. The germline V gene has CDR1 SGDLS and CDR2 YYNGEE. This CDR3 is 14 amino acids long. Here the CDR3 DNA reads TGTGCCAGCAGCGTAGTCGGAGGGGGTAATGAGCAGTTCTTC. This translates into CASSVVGGGNEQFF.

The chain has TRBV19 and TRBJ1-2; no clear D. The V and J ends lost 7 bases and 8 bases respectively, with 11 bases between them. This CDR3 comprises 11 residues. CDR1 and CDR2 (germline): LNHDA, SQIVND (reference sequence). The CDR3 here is CASNSGEGYTF. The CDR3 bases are TGTGCCAGTAATTCAGGTGAAGGCTACACCTTC. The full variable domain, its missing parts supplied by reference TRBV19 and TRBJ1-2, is DGGITQSPKYLFRKEGQNVTLSCEQNLNHDAMYWYRQDPGQGLRLIYYSQIVNDFQKGDIAEGYSVSREKKESFPLTVTSAQKNPTAFYLCASNSGEGYTFGSGTRLTVV.

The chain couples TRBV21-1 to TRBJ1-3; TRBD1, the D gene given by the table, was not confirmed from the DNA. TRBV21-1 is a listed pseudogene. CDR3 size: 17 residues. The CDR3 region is CASSKVTQGASGNTIYF. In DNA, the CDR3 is TGTGCCAGCAGCAAAGTGACACAGGGGGCGTCTGGAAACACCATATATTTT.

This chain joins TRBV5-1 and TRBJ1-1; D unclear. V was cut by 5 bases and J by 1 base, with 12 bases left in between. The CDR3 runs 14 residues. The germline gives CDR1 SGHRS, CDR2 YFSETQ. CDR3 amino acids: CASSSPDWNTEAFF. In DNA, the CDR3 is TGCGCCAGCAGTTCCCCGGACTGGAACACTGAAGCTTTCTTT.

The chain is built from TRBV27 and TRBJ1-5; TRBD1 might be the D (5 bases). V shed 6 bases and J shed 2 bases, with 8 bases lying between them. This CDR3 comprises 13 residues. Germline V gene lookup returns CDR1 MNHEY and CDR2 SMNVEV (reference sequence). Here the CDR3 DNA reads TGTGCCAGCAGGGGCAGGGGCAATCAGCCCCAGCATTTT. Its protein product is CASRGRGNQPQHF.